This T cell receptor beta chain was identified during a study of Graves' ophthalmopathy and Graves' hyperthyroidism. Amplifying from RNA transcripts, the study obtained TCR beta CDR3 regions. Second-round multiplex PCR came after a first-round RT-PCR that employed HTBI primers. Via MiXCR, TCRdb re-called the multiplex PCR reads, giving one row per CDR3 protein. This sample has some 390,000 distinct CDR3 sequences, with around 19% found just once. Many counts were recorded for this clonotype. The TCR was taken from a woman aged 18-29 years with Graves' ophthalmopathy. The sequenced sample consisted of peripheral blood.

The CDR3 is CASSFTGRELFF. CDR3 coding DNA: TGTGCCAGCAGCTTTACAGGGAGGGAGCTGTTTTTT. The chain uses TRBV11-2 and TRBJ2-2, with TRBD1 as a possible D gene (6 bases). This CDR3 spans 12 amino acids. Germline loops: CDR1 SGHAT, CDR2 FQNNGV. Trimming removed 3 bases from V and 9 bases from J, with 8 bases in between.